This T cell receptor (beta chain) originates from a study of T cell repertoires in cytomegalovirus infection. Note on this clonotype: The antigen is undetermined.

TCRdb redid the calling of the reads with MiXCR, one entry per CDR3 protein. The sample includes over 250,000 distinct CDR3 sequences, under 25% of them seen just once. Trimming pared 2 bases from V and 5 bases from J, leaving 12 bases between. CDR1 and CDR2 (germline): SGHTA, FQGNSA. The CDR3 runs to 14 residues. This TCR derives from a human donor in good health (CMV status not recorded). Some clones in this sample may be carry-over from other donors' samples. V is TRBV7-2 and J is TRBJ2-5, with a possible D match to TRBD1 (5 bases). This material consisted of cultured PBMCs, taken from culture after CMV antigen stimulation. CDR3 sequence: CASSLIQGAETQYF. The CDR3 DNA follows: TGTGCCAGCAGCTTAATTCAGGGCGCGGAGACCCAGTACTTC. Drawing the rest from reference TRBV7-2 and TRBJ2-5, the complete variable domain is GAGVSQSPSNKVTEKGKDVELRCDPISGHTALYWYRQSLGQGLEFLIYFQGNSAPDKSGLPSDRFSAERTGGSVSTLTIQRTQQEDSAVYLCASSLIQGAETQYFGPGTRLLVL.